The 32 T cell receptor beta chains below come from one sample, sequenced in a study of blood T cell repertoires in COVID-19. Sequencing used immunoSEQ multiplex PCR; TCRdb keeps in-frame clones, though not all of them. Of around 230,000 clones listed, over 80% are singletons. The specimen sequenced was peripheral blood. The receptors were gathered from a man aged 35-49 years with acute or convalescent COVID-19.

This chain links TRBV5-1 with TRBJ2-3; maybe TRBD2 (5 bases). V lost 6 bases to trimming and J lost 2 bases, with 10 bases between them. The CDR3 is made up of 13 amino acids. Germline values: CDR1 SGHRS, CDR2 YFSETQ. DNA of the CDR3: TGCGCCAGCACCCCGGACTCCACAGATACGCAGTATTTT. Its translation is CASTPDSTDTQYF.

In DNA form, the CDR3 reads TGTGCCACCAGCAGAGATCGACAGGGGAGTAGCCAGTACTTC. The encoded protein is CATSRDRQGSSQYF. The rearrangement joins TRBV15 to TRBJ2-5; the match to TRBD1 covers 8 bases. CDR3 size: 14 residues. The ends lost 0 bases at V and 10 bases at J; junction bases unmatched: 7. Germline V gives CDR1 LNHNV, CDR2 YYDKDF (reference sequence).

This clone appeared many times. The gene calls are TRBV19 and TRBJ2-7, with TRBD1 as a possible D gene (6 bases). Germline lookup yields CDR1 LNHDA and CDR2 SQIVND (reference sequence). CDR3 size: 17 residues. Trimming took off 5 bases at V and 1 base at J, with 21 bases between the two ends. CDR3 amino acids: CASSLTALTGTSYEQYF. Written as DNA, the CDR3 is TGTGCCAGTAGTCTAACGGCCTTGACAGGAACTTCCTACGAGCAGTACTTC.

The V and J genes are TRBV28 and TRBJ1-3; no clear D. CDR3 length equals 14 residues. Germline V gives CDR1 MDHEN, CDR2 SYDVKM. The ends were cut back, 2 bases at V and 0 bases at J, with 5 bases in the middle. The CDR3 is CASSLHSSGNTIYF. The DNA of the CDR3 is TGTGCCAGCAGTTTACACAGCTCTGGAAACACCATATATTTT.

This chain links TRBV4-2 with TRBJ2-3; 11 nucleotides agree with TRBD2. This CDR3 has 16 amino acids. V gave up 3 bases and J gave up 8 bases; unmatched junction bases: 10. The germline V gene encodes CDR1 LGHNA and CDR2 YNFKEQ. The CDR3 sequence is CASSHGTSGPHPTQYF. CDR3 in DNA: TGTGCCAGCAGCCACGGGACTAGCGGACCCCACCCTACGCAGTATTTT.

A few counts support this clone. The chain joins TRBV20-1 to TRBJ1-2; 8 nucleotides match TRBD1. Unmatched junction bases numbered 1, after V lost 3 bases and J lost 4 bases. The CDR3 length is 12 residues. CDR1 DFQATT and CDR2 SNEGSKA come from the germline V gene (reference sequence). CDR3 nucleotide sequence: TGCAGTGCTAGTACAGGGGGCTATGGCTACACCTTC. Encoded protein: CSASTGGYGYTF.

The gene calls are TRBV5-5 and TRBJ2-6; perhaps TRBD1 as D (6 bases). Germline CDR1 is SGHKS and CDR2 is YYEKEE (reference sequence). V shed 4 bases and J shed 2 bases, with 10 bases lying between them. This CDR3 has 15 amino acids. In DNA form, the CDR3 reads TGTGCCAGCAGCCCGACAGGAACTGGGGCCAACGTCCTGACTTTC. Its translation is CASSPTGTGANVLTF.

The V gene is TRBV6-2 or TRBV6-3, the J gene TRBJ2-2, with TRBD2 identical over 12 bases. This CDR3 has 16 residues. Germline trimming cut 6 bases from V and 7 bases from J; bases unmatched to any gene: 9. Germline V gives CDR1 MNHEY, CDR2 SVGEGT. CDR3 nucleotide sequence: TGTGCCAGCAGCCCTGGACTAGCGGGACTCCGCGGGGAGCTGTTTTTT. Translation: CASSPGLAGLRGELFF.

V is TRBV18 and J is TRBJ1-6; TRBD1 matches 10 bases. The CDR3 runs 19 residues. V shed 0 bases, J shed 10 bases, and the junction held 15 bases outside the gene matches. The V gene's germline CDR1 is KGHSH and CDR2 LQKENI. In DNA form, the CDR3 reads TGTGCCAGCTCACCACCGGTAGGAGCGCCGGGACAGGGGAAATCACCCCTCCACTTT. Translating it yields CASSPPVGAPGQGKSPLHF.

The chain has TRBV30 and TRBJ1-4, with TRBD1 matching over 9 bases. This CDR3 has 15 amino acids. V was pared by 5 bases and J by 6 bases, with 10 bases of the junction left unmatched. CDR1 is GTSNPN, CDR2 SVGIG, per germline (reference sequence). The CDR3 loop reads CAWAGSTGGDEKLFF. The CDR3 nucleotides are TGTGCCTGGGCCGGGTCGACAGGGGGGGATGAAAAACTGTTTTTT.

CDR3 region: CASSLASGTGELFF. The CDR3 bases are TGTGCCAGCAGCTTGGCCTCGGGCACCGGGGAGCTGTTTTTT. The chain joins TRBV5-6 to TRBJ2-2; D not certain. The germline V gene has CDR1 SGHDT and CDR2 YYEEEE. V was clipped by 0 bases and J by 4 bases, with 7 bases between them. The CDR3 consists of 14 residues.

The chain recombines TRBV11-2 with TRBJ1-3; D gene uncertain. Germline lookup yields CDR1 SGHAT and CDR2 FQNNGV. V was trimmed by 0 bases and J by 4 bases, leaving 13 bases between them. The CDR3 runs 16 residues. The DNA of the CDR3 is TGTGCCAGCAGCTTAGACGGCCAACTGAGGGGAAACACCATATATTTT. Translation: CASSLDGQLRGNTIYF.

V usage is TRBV12-5 and J usage is TRBJ2-3; D remains ambiguous. The V end was cut by 1 base, the J end by 5 bases, with 4 bases between. The V gene's germline CDR1 is LGHNT and CDR2 FRNRAP. The CDR3 runs 12 residues. DNA of the CDR3: TGTGCTAGTGGTTTGGGAGGAGATACGCAGTATTTT. It yields the protein CASGLGGDTQYF.

This clone was recorded a few times. The CDR3 reads CASSVEVSGETQYF. The CDR3 bases are TGTGCCAGCAGCGTAGAGGTATCGGGTGAGACCCAGTACTTC. The rearrangement uses TRBV9 and TRBJ2-5; D call uncertain. CDR1 is SGDLS, CDR2 YYNGEE, per germline. Between the trimmed V and J ends, which lost 0 bases and 5 bases, there was a span of 11 bases. The CDR3 has 14 amino acids.

V gene TRBV19 combines with J gene TRBJ1-2; 8 nucleotides align to TRBD1. CDR3 length: 13 amino acids. Germline CDR1 and CDR2: LNHDA and SQIVND (reference sequence). The junction had 12 bases not matched to a gene; V was cut back by 10 bases and J by 8 bases. CDR3 sequence (DNA): TGTGCCACCCTTCCAGGGGGCGTTTCCGGCTACACCTTC. Translation gives CATLPGGVSGYTF. Full variable domain (outside the CDR3, taken from reference TRBV19 and TRBJ1-2): DGGITQSPKYLFRKEGQNVTLSCEQNLNHDAMYWYRQDPGQGLRLIYYSQIVNDFQKGDIAEGYSVSREKKESFPLTVTSAQKNPTAFYLCATLPGGVSGYTFGSGTRLTVV.

The chain is built from TRBV6-2 or TRBV6-3 and TRBJ1-2, with 7 bases that match TRBD1. CDR1 and CDR2 (germline): MNHEY, SVGEGT. CDR3 length equals 16 residues. After removal of 0 bases from V and 4 bases from J, the junction contained 8 bases not matched to a gene. The CDR3 DNA sequence: TGTGCCAGCAGTTACTCGATGCCAGGGGGAGGCTATGGCTACACCTTC. This gives the protein CASSYSMPGGGYGYTF.

The chain is built from TRBV3-1 (or the pseudogene TRBV3-2) and TRBJ2-4; D unclear. The CDR3 is 16 amino acids. The ends were cut back, 1 base at V and 0 bases at J, with 10 bases in the middle. Per the germline V gene, CDR1 is LGHDT and CDR2 is YNNKEL (reference sequence). This chain's CDR3 is CASSQGQALAKNIQYF. The CDR3 DNA follows: TGTGCCAGCAGCCAAGGCCAGGCGCTAGCCAAAAACATTCAGTACTTC.

CDR3 DNA: TGTGCCAGCAGCCAGACCGGGACAGGGGGCAGGGGTGGCTACACCTTC. It is translated as CASSQTGTGGRGGYTF. The V and J genes are TRBV14 and TRBJ1-2; 12 nucleotides agree with TRBD1. The CDR3 is 16 residues long. With V trimmed by 3 bases and J by 7 bases, 9 bases remained unmatched. CDR1 SGHDN and CDR2 FVKESK come from the germline V gene.

The chain is built from TRBV9 and TRBJ1-1; TRBD1 matches 7 bases. The CDR3 runs 14 residues. Germline V gene data show CDR1 as SGDLS and CDR2 as YYNGEE. Trimming cost V 0 bases and J 7 bases; bases outside gene matches: 6. CDR3 coding DNA: TGTGCCAGCAGCGTAGCGGGACAGAGCCTTGAAGCTTTCTTT. Translating gives CASSVAGQSLEAFF.

The chain employs TRBV7-9 and TRBJ1-3; D is perhaps TRBD1 (6 bases). The germline V and J ends were trimmed by 2 bases and 1 base, with 12 bases remaining between them. The germline V gene has CDR1 SEHNR and CDR2 FQNEAQ (reference sequence). CDR3 length: 16 residues. CDR3 sequence: CASSLTGIGSGNTIYF. DNA for the CDR3: TGTGCCAGCAGCTTAACAGGGATAGGTTCTGGAAACACCATATATTTT. Looking up the rest from reference TRBV7-9 and TRBJ1-3 gives the full variable domain: DTGVSQNPRHKITKRGQNVTFRCDPISEHNRLYWYRQTLGQGPEFLTYFQNEAQLEKSRLLSDRFSAERPKGSFSTLEIQRTEQGDSAMYLCASSLTGIGSGNTIYFGEGSWLTVV.

As regards this clone: No DNA is shown, since the ends of the CDR3 on it are uncertain; the CDR3 is the one TCRdb lists. The chain has TRBV25-1 and TRBJ2-7; TRBD1, the D gene given by the table, was not confirmed from the DNA. Both ends counted, the CDR3 spans 14 residues. Germline-derived CDR1 and CDR2 are MGHDK and SYGVNS. The CDR3 sequence: CASRAALFGRGIYF.

V is TRBV7-6 and J is TRBJ1-1, with 9 nucleotides matching TRBD1. Germline CDR1 reads SGHVS; CDR2 reads FNYEAQ. V dropped 3 bases and J dropped 2; count of bases not matched to a gene: 10. The CDR3 runs 17 residues. The DNA for the CDR3 is TGTGCCAGCAGCTTCGTACCGGGGGACAGGGTCAACACTGAAGCTTTCTTT. This translates into CASSFVPGDRVNTEAFF.

The chain links TRBV12-3 or TRBV12-4 to TRBJ2-7; a possible D gene is TRBD2 (6 bases). V shed 8 bases and J shed 2 bases, with 13 bases lying between them. This CDR3 comprises 13 residues. Here the CDR3 reads CASSVSGAYEQYF. The CDR3 DNA sequence: TGTGCCAGCTCCGTTAGCGGAGCCTACGAGCAGTACTTC.

The chain couples TRBV6-5 to TRBJ1-6; the D gene is possibly TRBD1 (5 bases). CDR1 MNHEY and CDR2 SVGAGI come from the germline V gene. Trimming took 0 bases from V and 6 from J, leaving 12 bases between them. The CDR3 extends over 16 amino acids. CDR3 bases: TGTGCCAGCAGTTACTCGGGGGGAGATGGTAATTCACCCCTCCACTTT. Protein sequence: CASSYSGGDGNSPLHF.

A word on this clone: The junction departs from the called germline gene at one end, perhaps through a read error. V and J are TRBV7-9 and TRBJ1-2; tentatively, D is TRBD1 (6 bases). The V gene's germline CDR1 is SEHNR and CDR2 FQNEAQ (reference sequence). The CDR3 is 12 amino acids. As DNA, the CDR3 is TGTGCCAGCAGCTTAACCGGATGGGAGGGGGCCTTC. Its protein is CASSLTGWEGAF.

This clone occurred once. The V gene is TRBV19, the J gene TRBJ1-1; D is unresolved. V lost 7 bases, J lost 4 bases, and 13 bases lay in between. The CDR3 sequence is 13 residues long. CDR1 and CDR2 (germline): LNHDA, SQIVND (reference sequence). The CDR3 spells CASTEDRGTEAFF. In DNA, the CDR3 is TGTGCCAGTACCGAGGATCGAGGCACTGAAGCTTTCTTT. Together with reference TRBV19 and TRBJ1-1, the CDR3 gives the full variable domain: DGGITQSPKYLFRKEGQNVTLSCEQNLNHDAMYWYRQDPGQGLRLIYYSQIVNDFQKGDIAEGYSVSREKKESFPLTVTSAQKNPTAFYLCASTEDRGTEAFFGQGTRLTVV.

This clone was seen only a few times. The genes are TRBV7-3 and TRBJ2-4; D remains unclear. Germline loops: CDR1 SGHTA, CDR2 FQGTGA. This CDR3 comprises 13 residues. V lost 1 base to trimming and J lost 8 bases, with 9 bases between them. The CDR3: CASSLNPRHIQYF. In DNA, the CDR3 is TGTGCCAGCAGCTTAAATCCCAGGCACATTCAGTACTTC.

In nucleotides, the CDR3 is TGTGCCAGCAGCTTAGGTGGTTCTCTCTCGGAGGAGCAGTTCTTC. This codes for CASSLGGSLSEEQFF. This chain uses TRBV11-2 with TRBJ2-1; D ambiguous. The CDR3 runs to 15 residues. V was cut by 1 base and J by 10 bases, with 17 bases left in between. The germline V gene encodes CDR1 SGHAT and CDR2 FQNNGV.

The V and J genes are TRBV9 and TRBJ2-3; 8 bases are a match to TRBD2. V was clipped by 3 bases and J by 4 bases; unmatched bases: 4. Per the germline V gene, CDR1 is SGDLS and CDR2 is YYNGEE. The CDR3 has 14 amino acids. CDR3 sequence (DNA): TGTGCCAGCAGCGATCGGGAGGGCCCAGATACGCAGTATTTT. Residues: CASSDREGPDTQYF.

V gene TRBV18 combines with J gene TRBJ1-6; D is undetermined. The CDR3 has 18 residues. Germline V lookup: CDR1 KGHSH, CDR2 LQKENI. Trimming stripped 2 bases from V and 0 bases from J, with 14 bases between. CDR3 in DNA: TGTGCCAGCTCACCATTCTCGGCGGCCAGCTCCTATAATTCACCCCTCCACTTT. Protein: CASSPFSAASSYNSPLHF.

The chain recombines TRBV6-1 with TRBJ2-7; D call uncertain. V was trimmed by 3 bases and J by 1 base, leaving 7 bases between them. The germline V gene encodes CDR1 MNHNS and CDR2 SASEGT. This CDR3 is 13 amino acids long. CDR3 DNA: TGTGCCAGCAGTGATATCGGTTCCTACGAGCAGTACTTC. The encoded protein is CASSDIGSYEQYF.

The chain uses TRBV18 and TRBJ1-1; D unclear. The CDR3 totals 13 residues. Trimming cost V 2 bases and J 6 bases, with 10 bases left between them. Germline V gene lookup returns CDR1 KGHSH and CDR2 LQKENI. The CDR3 is CASSPRREAEAFF. CDR3 in DNA: TGTGCCAGCTCACCAAGGAGGGAAGCTGAAGCTTTCTTT.